The 17 T cell receptor beta chains given below trace back to one sample, sequenced in a study of T cells expressing NK-cell markers (dated by TCRdb to the early 2020s). The library was prepared using 5' RACE. TCRdb shows the sequencer as Illumina HiSeq 2000. After TCRdb reprocessed the reads, each CDR3 protein sequence was kept as one row, without DNA. The data table for this sample lists a few hundred thousand distinct CDR3 sequences. The top ten constitute around 5.2% of the sample. Sequenced input: blood T cells: a sorted CD56 or NKG2C T cell subset, CD4+ or CD8+ T cells, or bulk PBMC T cells (not recorded which). These receptors were collected from a man between 18 and 69 years old in good health.

The gene calls are TRBV11-3 and TRBJ2-1; the TCRdb call, TRBD2, lacks DNA for checking. The CDR3 consists of 16 residues. Germline V CDR1 and CDR2: SGHNT, YENEEA. The chain's CDR3 is CASSLTSGYPYNEQFF.

The V call is TRBV20-1, the J call TRBJ2-3; TCRdb names TRBD1, which stays unverified in the absence of DNA. The CDR3 covers 14 residues. In germline, CDR1 is DFQATT, CDR2 SNEGSKA (reference sequence). The CDR3 sequence: CSSSGGGPTDTQYF.

J is TRBJ2-1 and V is TRBV20-1; TCRdb selects TRBD2, and the lack of DNA leaves this call unchecked. The CDR3 runs to 13 residues. CDR1 is DFQATT and CDR2 is SNEGSKA in the germline V gene (reference sequence). The CDR3 here is CSASTPRYIEQFF.

The genes are TRBV5-1 and TRBJ2-7; TCRdb's D call of TRBD1 is untestable without DNA. The V gene's germline CDR1 is SGHRS and CDR2 YFSETQ. The CDR3 consists of 13 residues. This chain's CDR3 is CASSFQGSYEQYF.

J is TRBJ2-3 and V is TRBV7-7; TCRdb names TRBD2, which stays unverified in the absence of DNA. This CDR3 is 15 amino acids long. Per the germline V gene, CDR1 is SSHAT and CDR2 is FNYEAQ (reference sequence). CDR3 amino acids: CASSATSGGGDTQYF. Drawing the rest from reference TRBV7-7 and TRBJ2-3, the complete variable domain is GAGVSQSPRYKVTKRGQDVTLRCDPISSHATLYWYQQALGQGPEFLTYFNYEAQPDKSGLPSDRFSAERPEGSISTLTIQRTEQRDSAMYRCASSATSGGGDTQYFGPGTRLTVL.

The V and J genes are TRBV29-1 and TRBJ2-1; there is no DNA to check the TCRdb D call of TRBD1. There are 12 residues in the CDR3. CDR1 and CDR2 (germline): SQVTM, ANQGSEA. The CDR3 spells CSVVDRGSEQFF.

The CDR3 sequence is CASSETGPRGAAGYTF. V gene TRBV25-1 combines with J gene TRBJ1-2; TCRdb returns TRBD1, unconfirmable since there is no DNA. The CDR3 sequence is 16 residues long. In germline, CDR1 is MGHDK, CDR2 SYGVNS.

The chain employs TRBV20-1 and TRBJ2-1; TCRdb's D call of TRBD2 is untestable without DNA. Germline CDR1 DFQATT, CDR2 SNEGSKA (reference sequence). CDR3 length: 17 residues. CDR3 residues: CSAMPSGGAGSYNEQFF.

The rearrangement links TRBV20-1 to TRBJ1-5. This CDR3 contains 14 residues. Germline assignment: CDR1 DFQATT and CDR2 SNEGSKA (reference sequence). The CDR3 sequence is CSARTHSFNQPQHF.

The V call is TRBV5-1, the J call TRBJ2-1. This CDR3 spans 13 amino acids. CDR1 SGHRS and CDR2 YFSETQ come from the germline V gene. This CDR3 reads CASKTGFYNEQFF.

The genes are TRBV2 and TRBJ1-5; the D gene TCRdb calls, TRBD1, cannot be checked with no DNA. The CDR3 has 15 residues. CDR1 is SNHLY, CDR2 FYNNEI, per germline. The CDR3 spells CASRRDRGYSQPQHF.

The V gene is TRBV19, the J gene TRBJ1-4; without DNA, the TCRdb call of TRBD1 cannot be checked. Looked up from germline, CDR1 is LNHDA and CDR2 is SQIVND (reference sequence). The CDR3 is made up of 18 amino acids. The CDR3: CARAARDRAAATNEKLFF.

The rearrangement links TRBV11-2 to TRBJ2-1; the TCRdb D gene call, TRBD1, has no DNA to confirm it. Germline loops: CDR1 SGHAT, CDR2 FQNNGV. The CDR3 consists of 13 residues. CDR3 protein: CASSSGPGNEQFF.

The chain combines TRBV4-1 with TRBJ2-1; as DNA is missing, the TRBD2 call by TCRdb cannot be tested. CDR3 size: 17 residues. CDR1 MGHRA and CDR2 YSYEKL come from the germline V gene. This CDR3 is CASSQEGGGFSYNEQFF.

CDR3 protein: CASSDFPGLNYNEQFF. The V and J genes are TRBV7-2 and TRBJ2-1; TCRdb's assignment of TRBD2 cannot be checked, as there is no DNA. This CDR3 has 16 amino acids. Germline CDR1 reads SGHTA; CDR2 reads FQGNSA.

The chain couples TRBV27 to TRBJ2-2; TCRdb picks TRBD2, but there is no DNA to check that call. CDR3 size: 16 residues. Germline V CDR1 and CDR2: MNHEY, SMNVEV (reference sequence). CDR3 loop: CASTIFSGGSTGELFF.

This sequence joins TRBV12-3 or TRBV12-4 and TRBJ2-3. The CDR3 covers 16 residues. This CDR3 is CASSLITTLSTDTQYF.